These 7 T cell receptor beta chains share one sample of origin, sequenced in a study of Ad26.COV2.S vaccination and SARS-CoV-2 variants. Stated treatment: roughly 18 received Ad26.COV2.S at low or high dose, single or two shots; about 5 received placebo; per-sample allocation not given. Following the first vaccine or placebo injection, samples were taken on day 63. TCRdb's copy holds only in-frame clones and misses some; the assay was immunoSEQ multiplex PCR. Here the sample spans some 640,000 clones, roughly 90% being singletons. Specimen: peripheral blood, collected in a trial of Ad26.COV2.S vaccine versus placebo. These TCRs come from a person between 18 and 59 years old who received the Ad26.COV2.S COVID-19 vaccine or a placebo.

The gene calls are TRBV18 and TRBJ1-1; 7 nucleotides line up with TRBD1. In germline, CDR1 is KGHSH, CDR2 LQKENI. V lost 1 base, J lost 7 bases, and 3 bases stayed unmatched. This CDR3 comprises 13 residues. The CDR3 coding sequence is TGTGCCAGCTCACCACGCCAGGGGGATGAAGCTTTCTTT. It codes for CASSPRQGDEAFF.

This clone was detected only a few times. Other DNA variants within this sample encode the same CDR3. This sequence joins TRBV5-4 and TRBJ1-1, with D unresolved. Germline V CDR1 and CDR2: SGHNT, YYREEE (reference sequence). The V end lost 4 bases, the J end lost 0 bases, and 7 bases lay between the germline ends. The CDR3 consists of 13 residues. Written as DNA, the CDR3 is TGTGCCAGCAGCCTCAGGTTGAACACTGAAGCTTTCTTT. As protein: CASSLRLNTEAFF.

V gene TRBV30 combines with J gene TRBJ2-6; D call uncertain. Germline V gene sequence: CDR1 GTSNPN, CDR2 SVGIG (reference sequence). The CDR3 totals 12 residues. The V end was cut by 2 bases, the J end by 3 bases, with 2 bases between. DNA for the CDR3: TGTGCCTGGAGTCTTGGGGCCAACGTCCTGACTTTC. The encoded protein is CAWSLGANVLTF.

CDR3 sequence: CASSGGLAGVGSYEQYF. CDR3 sequence (DNA): TGTGCCAGCAGTGGGGGACTAGCGGGAGTTGGCTCCTACGAGCAGTACTTC. The chain couples TRBV6-1 to TRBJ2-7; 14 bases fit TRBD2. CDR1 MNHNS and CDR2 SASEGT come from the germline V gene. Losses at the gene ends were 4 bases for V and 0 bases for J; bases not matched to a gene: 5. This CDR3 spans 17 amino acids.

V gene TRBV23-1 combines with J gene TRBJ2-1, with D hard to call. TRBV23-1 is marked as an open reading frame, function uncertain. Trimming pared 0 bases from V and 5 bases from J, leaving 5 bases between. CDR3 length: 13 amino acids. The CDR3 spells CASSQSLDNEQFF. CDR3 nucleotide sequence: TGCGCCAGCAGTCAATCGCTGGACAATGAGCAGTTCTTC.

The chain carries TRBV20-1 and TRBJ2-3; D gene uncertain. Germline CDR1 DFQATT, CDR2 SNEGSKA (reference sequence). Trimming pared 3 bases from V and 2 bases from J, leaving 9 bases between. The CDR3 runs to 13 residues. The CDR3 DNA follows: TGCAGTGCTAGTGGTGAGCTCACAGATACGCAGTATTTT. It encodes CSASGELTDTQYF.

V and J are TRBV9 and TRBJ1-3; D is unresolved. V was pared by 0 bases and J by 0 bases, with 7 bases between. Germline V gives CDR1 SGDLS, CDR2 YYNGEE. The CDR3 sequence is 15 residues long. CDR3 region: CASSVDSLSGNTIYF. The CDR3 bases are TGTGCCAGCAGCGTAGATAGCCTCTCTGGAAACACCATATATTTT.